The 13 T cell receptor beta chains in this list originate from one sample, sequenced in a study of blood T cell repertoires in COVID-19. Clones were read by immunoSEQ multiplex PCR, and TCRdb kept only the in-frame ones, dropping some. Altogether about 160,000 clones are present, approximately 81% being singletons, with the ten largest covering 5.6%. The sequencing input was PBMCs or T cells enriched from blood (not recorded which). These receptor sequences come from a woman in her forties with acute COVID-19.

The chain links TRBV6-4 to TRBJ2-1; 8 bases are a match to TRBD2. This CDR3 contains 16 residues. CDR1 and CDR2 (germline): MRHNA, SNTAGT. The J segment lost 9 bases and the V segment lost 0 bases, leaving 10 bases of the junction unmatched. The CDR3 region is CASSDSGRAAIAEQFF. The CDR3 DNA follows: TGTGCCAGCAGTGACTCCGGGAGGGCCGCAATTGCTGAGCAGTTCTTC.

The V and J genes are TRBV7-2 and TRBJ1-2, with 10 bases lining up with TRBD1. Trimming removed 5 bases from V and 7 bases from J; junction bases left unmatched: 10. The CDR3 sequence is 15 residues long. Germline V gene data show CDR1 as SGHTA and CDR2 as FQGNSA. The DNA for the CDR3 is TGTGCCAGCAGCATCCACGGACAGGGGGTGGGTGGCTACACCTTC. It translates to CASSIHGQGVGGYTF.

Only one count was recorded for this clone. Here the CDR3 reads CATSRAAGAMSDTQYF. The CDR3 bases are TGTGCCACCAGCAGAGCGGCAGGGGCTATGTCAGATACGCAGTATTTT. The rearrangement uses TRBV15 and TRBJ2-3; maybe TRBD1 (6 bases). The V end lost 1 base, the J end lost 4 bases, and 15 bases lay between the germline ends. CDR1 and CDR2 (germline): LNHNV, YYDKDF (reference sequence). The CDR3 runs to 16 residues.

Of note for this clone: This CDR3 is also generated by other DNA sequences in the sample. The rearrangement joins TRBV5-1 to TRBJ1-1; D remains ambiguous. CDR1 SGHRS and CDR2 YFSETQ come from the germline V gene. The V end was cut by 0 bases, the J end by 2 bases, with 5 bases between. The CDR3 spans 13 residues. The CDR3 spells CASSLAVNTEAFF. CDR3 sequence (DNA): TGCGCCAGCAGCTTGGCCGTAAACACTGAAGCTTTCTTT.

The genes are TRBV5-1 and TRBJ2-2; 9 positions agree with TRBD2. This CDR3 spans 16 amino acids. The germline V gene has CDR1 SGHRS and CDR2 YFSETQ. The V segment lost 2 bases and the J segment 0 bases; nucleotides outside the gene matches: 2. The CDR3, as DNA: TGCGCCAGCAGCTTTATAGCGGGGGCGAACACCGGGGAGCTGTTTTTT. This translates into CASSFIAGANTGELFF.

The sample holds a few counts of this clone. The DNA of the CDR3 is TGTGCCAGCAGCTTAAGGAGCGGAAGCACAGATACGCAGTATTTT. The encoded protein is CASSLRSGSTDTQYF. This sequence joins TRBV7-2 and TRBJ2-3; TRBD2 might be the D (5 bases). Germline V gene data show CDR1 as SGHTA and CDR2 as FQGNSA. The V end lost 2 bases, the J end lost 0 bases, and 9 bases lay between the germline ends. The CDR3 has 15 amino acids.

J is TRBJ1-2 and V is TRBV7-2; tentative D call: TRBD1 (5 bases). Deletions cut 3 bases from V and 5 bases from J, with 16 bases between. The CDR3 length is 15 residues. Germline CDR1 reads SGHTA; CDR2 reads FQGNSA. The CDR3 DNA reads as TGTGCCAGCAGCTTGGGGACGCCGGGAGGGTATGGCTACACCTTC. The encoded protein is CASSLGTPGGYGYTF.

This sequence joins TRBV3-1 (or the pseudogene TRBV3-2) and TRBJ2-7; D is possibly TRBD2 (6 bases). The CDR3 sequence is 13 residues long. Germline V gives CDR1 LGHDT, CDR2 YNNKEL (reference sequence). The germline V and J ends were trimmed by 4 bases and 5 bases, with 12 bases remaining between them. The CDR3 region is CASSPGGVNEQYF. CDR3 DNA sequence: TGTGCCAGCAGCCCCGGAGGGGTGAACGAGCAGTACTTC.

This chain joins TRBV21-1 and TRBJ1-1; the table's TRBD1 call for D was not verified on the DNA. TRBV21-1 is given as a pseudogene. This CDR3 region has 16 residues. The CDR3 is CASSNRDTTRNTEAFF. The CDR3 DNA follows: TGTGCCAGCAGCAACCGGGACACCACTCGGAACACTGAAGCTTTCTTT.

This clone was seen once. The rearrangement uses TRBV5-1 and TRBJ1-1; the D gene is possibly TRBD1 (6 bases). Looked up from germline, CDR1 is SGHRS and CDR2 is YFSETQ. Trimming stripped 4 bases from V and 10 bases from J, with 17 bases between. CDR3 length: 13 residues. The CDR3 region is CASSTDQGSGAFF. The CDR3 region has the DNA TGCGCCAGCAGCACAGACCAGGGGAGTGGAGCTTTCTTT.

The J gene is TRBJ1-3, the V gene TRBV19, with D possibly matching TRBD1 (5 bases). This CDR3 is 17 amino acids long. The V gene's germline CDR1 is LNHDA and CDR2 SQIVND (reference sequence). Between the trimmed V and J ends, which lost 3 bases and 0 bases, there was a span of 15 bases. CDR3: CASSILTAWSSGNTIYF. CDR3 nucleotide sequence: TGTGCCAGTAGTATTTTGACAGCTTGGAGCTCTGGAAACACCATATATTTT.

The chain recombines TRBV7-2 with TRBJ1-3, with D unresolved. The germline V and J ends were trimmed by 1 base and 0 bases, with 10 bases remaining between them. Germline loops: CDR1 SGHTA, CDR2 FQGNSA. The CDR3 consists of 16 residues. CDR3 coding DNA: TGTGCCAGCAGCTTAGTAGGCGGAAACTCTGGAAACACCATATATTTT. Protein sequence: CASSLVGGNSGNTIYF.

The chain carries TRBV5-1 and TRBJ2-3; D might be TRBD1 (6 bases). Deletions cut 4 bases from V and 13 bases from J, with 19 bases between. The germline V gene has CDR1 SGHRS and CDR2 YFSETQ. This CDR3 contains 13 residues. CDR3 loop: CASSLQGPPIEYF. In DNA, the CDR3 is TGCGCCAGCAGCCTACAGGGACCCCCGATCGAGTATTTT.